This T cell receptor (beta chain) was identified in a study of regulatory T cells in long-lasting Graves disease. Study-wide results and limits: There was favoring of TRBV28, TRBJ1-2 and TRBJ2-5 in persistent disease. Persistent Graves' cases showed lower TCR diversity than newly diagnosed cases.

Construction of the TCR beta libraries employed iRepertoire HTBI primers in conjunction with Arm-PCR of CDR3 regions. TCRdb re-derived calls from the multiplex PCR reads in MiXCR, one entry per CDR3 protein. This sample has over 350,000 distinct CDR3 sequences, with approximately 15% found just once. V lost 7 bases to trimming and J lost 2 bases, with 15 bases between them. This CDR3 spans 13 amino acids. Per germline, CDR1 SQVTM and CDR2 ANQGSEA. Details on this clonotype: Antigen unknown.

The time point here: newly diagnosed GD, antithyroid drugs for less than 3 months. PBMCs provided the RNA from which the TCR library was made. The same sample was also studied in work on T cells in Graves' hyperthyroidism and ophthalmopathy. From that study: In making diagnoses, clinical symptoms, serum thyroxine and TRAb, thyroid ultrasound and orbital computed tomography were all used. The model foresaw ophthalmopathy a median roughly 6 months prior to onset.

The chain couples TRBV29-1 to TRBJ2-7; tentative D call: TRBD2 (6 bases). The source was peripheral blood mononuclear cells (PBMCs), collected at new diagnosis, from a patient treated with antithyroid drugs. The TCR comes from a woman aged 40 to 49 with Graves disease. The chain's CDR3 is CSARSGHTYEQYF. In DNA, the CDR3 is TGCAGCGCCCGTAGCGGACACACCTACGAGCAGTACTTC.